The 6 T cell receptor beta chains reported below all come from one sample, sequenced in a study of cytomegalovirus exposure and HLA in healthy donors. This PCR relied on a set of 60 Vbeta primers and 13 Jbeta primers. The protocol was immunoSEQ multiplex PCR, while the TCRdb copy is restricted to in-frame clones and leaves out a portion. The table lists about 88,000 clones. The source material was PBMCs. These receptors originate from a girl between 5 and 17 years old in good health and CMV-seropositive.

This chain uses TRBV5-1 with TRBJ2-5; D unresolved. Per the germline V gene, CDR1 is SGHRS and CDR2 is YFSETQ. V was pared by 0 bases and J by 1 base, with 7 bases between. This CDR3 spans 14 amino acids. The CDR3 nucleotides are TGCGCCAGCAGCTTGGTCCCTAGCCAAGAGACCCAGTACTTC. It specifies CASSLVPSQETQYF. Filled out from reference TRBV5-1 and TRBJ2-5, the complete variable domain reads KAGVTQTPRYLIKTRGQQVTLSCSPISGHRSVSWYQQTPGQGLQFLFEYFSETQRNKGNFPGRFSGRQFSNSRSEMNVSTLELGDSALYLCASSLVPSQETQYFGPGTRLLVL.

The chain is built from TRBV5-6 and TRBJ2-7, with 9 bases aligning to TRBD1. The ends lost 1 base at V and 7 bases at J; junction bases unmatched: 9. The CDR3 covers 15 residues. Germline V gene lookup returns CDR1 SGHDT and CDR2 YYEEEE. The DNA of the CDR3 is TGTGCCAGCAGCTTGAGTTGTACAGGGGGCGAAGAGCAGTACGTC. This translates into CASSLSCTGGEEQYV.

This chain joins TRBV6-1 and TRBJ1-2, with TRBD1 matching 9 bases. This CDR3 has 14 residues. The J segment lost 5 bases and the V segment lost 3 bases, leaving 4 bases of the junction unmatched. Germline values: CDR1 MNHNS, CDR2 SASEGT. The DNA of the CDR3 is TGTGCCAGCAGTGACGGACAGGGGTTTTATGGCTACACCTTC. This encodes CASSDGQGFYGYTF.

CDR3 amino acids: CASGPGTVNQPQHF. CDR3 in DNA: TGTGCCAGCGGACCCGGGACAGTCAATCAGCCCCAGCATTTT. V gene TRBV27 combines with J gene TRBJ1-5; 7 bases fit TRBD1. After removal of 8 bases from V and 3 bases from J, the junction contained 7 bases not matched to a gene. Looked up from germline, CDR1 is MNHEY and CDR2 is SMNVEV (reference sequence). This CDR3 spans 14 amino acids.

J is TRBJ2-1 and V is TRBV6-5, with 11 positions matching TRBD2. This CDR3 contains 14 residues. Trimming cost V 6 bases and J 9 bases; bases outside gene matches: 7. Germline values: CDR1 MNHEY, CDR2 SVGAGI. CDR3 nucleotides: TGTGCCAGCAGGTTAGCGGGGGGGCTAACTGAGCAGTTCTTC. This encodes CASRLAGGLTEQFF.

J is TRBJ2-7 and V is TRBV7-6; tentative D call: TRBD2 (5 bases). Per the germline V gene, CDR1 is SGHVS and CDR2 is FNYEAQ. The CDR3 length is 13 residues. Trimming shortened V by 2 bases and J by 2 bases, and 7 bases separated the two germline ends. The CDR3 nucleotides are TGTGCCAGCAGCTTATCTAGCACCTACGAGCAGTACTTC. Translated: CASSLSSTYEQYF.